The rows below give T cell receptor beta chains drawn from one sample of a study of cytomegalovirus exposure and HLA in healthy donors. Method: immunoSEQ multiplex PCR; TCRdb's copy keeps in-frame clones and lacks some. Counted here are approximately 190,000 clones, approximately 90% occurring once; the ten biggest clones make up 1% to 1.4%. The sequencing input was PBMCs. These receptors all stem from a boy between 2 and 10 years old in good health and CMV-seronegative. Each CDR3 is given with its conserved first and last residue. The order of the fields is V gene, clone size, D gene, J gene, CDR3 DNA, CDR3 protein. A D gene is named only where the DNA matches it firmly. Clone size is given for some rows only: seen once, a few or many times, or a class if the clone is expanded.

TRBV28	once	TRBD1	TRBJ2-4	TGTGCCAGCAGTGAAACTTTGGGGGACAGGAAAAACATTCAGTACTTC	CASSETLGDRKNIQYF
TRBV28	NA	TRBD1	TRBJ1-5	TGTGCCAGCAGTCATACAGGGGATCAGCCCCAGCATTTT	CASSHTGDQPQHF
TRBV5-4	NA	TRBD1	TRBJ2-4	TGTGCCAGCAGCTTGGGGCAGGGGGCGCAAAACATTCAGTACTTC	CASSLGQGAQNIQYF
TRBV7-9	NA	TRBD1	TRBJ1-1	TGTGCCAGCCGATCCCCCCAGGGGGCCAACACTGAAGCTTTCTTT	CASRSPQGANTEAFF
TRBV5-1	NA	TRBD2	TRBJ2-2	TGCGCCAGCAGTTCACGGGGTAGCGGGGTTCCGGCCGGGGAGCTGTTTTTT	CASSSRGSGVPAGELFF
TRBV29-1	NA	NA	TRBJ1-3	TGCAGCGTTGCCGAAGGGGCCGGAAACACCATATATTTT	CSVAEGAGNTIYF
TRBV5-5	few	TRBD1	TRBJ1-3	TGTGCCAGCAGCTTGACCCCGACAGGGTGGAACACCATATATTTT	CASSLTPTGWNTIYF
TRBV28	NA	NA	TRBJ1-2	TGTGCCAGCACGTCTTCTGCGGGTGGCTACACCTTC	CASTSSAGGYTF
TRBV15	NA	NA	TRBJ1-2	TGTGCCACCAGCAAAGACACAGGCTATGGCTACACCTTC	CATSKDTGYGYTF
TRBV4-1	few	NA	TRBJ1-2	TGCGCCAGCAGCCAAGCTCAGGGTGGGGATGGCTACACCTTC	CASSQAQGGDGYTF
TRBV6-5	NA	TRBD2	TRBJ2-2	TGTGCCAGTGGTCGATGGGAGGGCCAAGGCGGGGAGCTGTTTTTT	CASGRWEGQGGELFF
TRBV5-1	once	NA	TRBJ2-1	TGCGCCAGCAGCTTGTACCCGGTTACCCTCGACAATGAGCAGTTCTTC	CASSLYPVTLDNEQFF
TRBV5-1	NA	NA	TRBJ2-3	TGCGCCAGCAGCTTGGACTACACAGATACGCAGTATTTT	CASSLDYTDTQYF
TRBV7-3	NA	NA	TRBJ2-1	TGTGCCAGCAGTACGCGCCCGGGGATTCAGTATGAGCAGTTCTTC	CASSTRPGIQYEQFF
TRBV27	NA	NA	TRBJ1-4	TGTGCCAGCAGTTTATTGGCAGTTAATGAAAAACTGTTTTTT	CASSLLAVNEKLFF
TRBV11-2	NA	TRBD1	TRBJ2-7	TGTGCCAGCAGCTTGGACAGGGCCATCCTTTACGAGCAGTACTTC	CASSLDRAILYEQYF
TRBV11-3	NA	NA	TRBJ2-1	TGTGCCAGCAGCTATACTCCATCCTCCCACAATGAGCAGTTCTTC	CASSYTPSSHNEQFF
TRBV18	NA	TRBD1	TRBJ1-1	TGTGCCAGCTCACCAGGACAGGTTATTACTGAAGCTTTCTTT	CASSPGQVITEAFF
TRBV5-1	NA	NA	TRBJ1-2	TGCGCCAGCAGCTTGGACGCGGGGCCTTATGGCTACACCTTC	CASSLDAGPYGYTF
TRBV30	once	NA	TRBJ1-2	TGTGCCTGGACATTTGGGGGTAGGGGGAATGGCTACACCTTC	CAWTFGGRGNGYTF